The source of this TCR beta chain is a study of technical replicates of blood from a handful of donors. The method was immunoSEQ multiplex PCR; TCRdb's version includes in-frame clones alone and lacks a portion of them. Of 75,000 to 95,000 clones listed, 80% to 95% were seen once; the top ten hold roughly 0.27%. CDR1 and CDR2 (germline): SGHKS, YYEKEE (reference sequence). The CDR3 spans 15 residues. V was clipped by 4 bases and J by 0 bases; unmatched bases: 4. The clonotype comes from a human donor in good health. The specimen was T cells isolated from PBMCs. J is TRBJ2-7 and V is TRBV5-5, with 10 bases that match TRBD2. CDR3 sequence reads: CASSLSSGSSYEQYF. CDR3 nucleotide sequence: TGTGCCAGCAGCCTATCTAGCGGGAGCTCCTACGAGCAGTACTTC.